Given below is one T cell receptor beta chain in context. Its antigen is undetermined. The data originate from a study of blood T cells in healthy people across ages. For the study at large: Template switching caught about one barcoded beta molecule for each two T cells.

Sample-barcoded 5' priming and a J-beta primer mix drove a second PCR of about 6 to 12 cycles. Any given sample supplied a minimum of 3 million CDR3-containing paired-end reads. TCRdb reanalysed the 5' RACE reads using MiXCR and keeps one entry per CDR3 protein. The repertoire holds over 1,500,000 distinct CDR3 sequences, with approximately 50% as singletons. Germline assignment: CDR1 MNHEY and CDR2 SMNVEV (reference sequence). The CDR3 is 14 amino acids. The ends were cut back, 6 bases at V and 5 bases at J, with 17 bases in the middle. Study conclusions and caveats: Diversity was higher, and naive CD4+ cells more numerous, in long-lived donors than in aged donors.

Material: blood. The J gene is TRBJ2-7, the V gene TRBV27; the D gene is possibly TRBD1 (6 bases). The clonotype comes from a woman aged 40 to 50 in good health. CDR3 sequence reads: CASSGVSSGDEQYF. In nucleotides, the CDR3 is TGTGCCAGCAGCGGGGTCTCCTCAGGGGACGAGCAGTACTTC.